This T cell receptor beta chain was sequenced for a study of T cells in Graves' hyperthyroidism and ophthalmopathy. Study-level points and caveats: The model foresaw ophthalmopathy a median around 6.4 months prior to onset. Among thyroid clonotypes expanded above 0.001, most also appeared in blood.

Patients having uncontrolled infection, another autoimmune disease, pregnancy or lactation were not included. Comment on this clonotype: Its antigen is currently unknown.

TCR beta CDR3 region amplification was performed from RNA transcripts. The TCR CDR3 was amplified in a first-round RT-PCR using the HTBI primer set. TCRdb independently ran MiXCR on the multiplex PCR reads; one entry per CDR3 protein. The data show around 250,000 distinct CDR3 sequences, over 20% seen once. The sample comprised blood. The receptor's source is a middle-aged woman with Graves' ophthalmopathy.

CDR3 nucleotide sequence: TGTGCCAGCAGTGATGAGGGCCAGCGGGGGAGCTCGGTCTACGAGCAGTACTTC. This translates into CASSDEGQRGSSVYEQYF. V and J are TRBV2 and TRBJ2-7, with 8 bases matching TRBD2. Germline V gene sequence: CDR1 SNHLY, CDR2 FYNNEI. V shed 3 bases, J shed 3 bases, and the junction held 16 bases outside the gene matches. This CDR3 spans 18 amino acids.